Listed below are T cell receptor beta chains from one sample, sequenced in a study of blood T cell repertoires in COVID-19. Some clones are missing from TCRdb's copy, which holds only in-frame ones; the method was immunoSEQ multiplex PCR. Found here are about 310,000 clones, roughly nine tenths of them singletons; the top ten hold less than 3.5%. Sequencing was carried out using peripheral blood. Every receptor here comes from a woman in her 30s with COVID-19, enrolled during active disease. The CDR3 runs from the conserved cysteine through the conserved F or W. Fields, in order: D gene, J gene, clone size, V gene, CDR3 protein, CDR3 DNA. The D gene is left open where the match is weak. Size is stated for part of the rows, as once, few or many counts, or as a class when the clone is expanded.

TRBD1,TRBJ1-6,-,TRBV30,CAWRPDRANSPLHF,TGTGCCTGGAGACCAGACAGGGCTAATTCACCCCTCCACTTT
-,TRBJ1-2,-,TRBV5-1,CASSPLLDNYNYGYTF,TGCGCCAGCAGCCCACTGCTGGACAACTACAACTATGGCTACACCTTC
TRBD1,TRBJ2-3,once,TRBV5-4,CASSVRDRPLTDTQYF,TGTGCCAGCAGCGTCCGGGACAGACCACTCACAGATACGCAGTATTTT
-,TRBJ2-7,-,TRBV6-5,CASTPQGRFYYEQYF,TGTGCCAGCACCCCTCAGGGCCGCTTCTATTACGAGCAGTACTTC
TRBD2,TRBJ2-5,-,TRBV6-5,CASTSSSGSVGTQYF,TGTGCCAGCACTAGTAGTAGCGGGAGTGTAGGGACCCAGTACTTC
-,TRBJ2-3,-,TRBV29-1,CSVGVTATDTQYF,TGCAGCGTCGGGGTGACTGCCACAGATACGCAGTATTTT
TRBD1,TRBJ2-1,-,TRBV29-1,CSVVPNRGSYNEQFF,TGCAGCGTTGTTCCGAACAGGGGATCCTACAATGAGCAGTTCTTC
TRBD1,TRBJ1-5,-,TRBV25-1,CASSEYLQGGSKF,TGTGCCAGCAGTGAATATCTACAGGGGGGCTCGAAGTTT
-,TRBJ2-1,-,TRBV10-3,CAISYQGGARVENTNEQFF,TGTGCCATCAGTTACCAAGGGGGGGCAAGGGTGGAAAACACCAATGAGCAGTTCTTC
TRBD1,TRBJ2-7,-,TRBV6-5,CASMSGQGVYEQYF,TGTGCCAGCATGTCGGGACAGGGTGTCTACGAGCAGTACTTC
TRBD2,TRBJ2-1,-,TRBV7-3,CASSLEWGGSRNEQFF,TGTGCCAGCAGCTTAGAATGGGGAGGGTCTAGGAATGAGCAGTTCTTC
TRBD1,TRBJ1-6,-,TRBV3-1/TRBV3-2,CASSQTPGTGDSPLHF,TGTGCCAGCAGCCAAACACCCGGGACAGGGGATTCACCCCTCCACTTT
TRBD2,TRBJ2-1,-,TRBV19,CASSSPPIFEAGGPGEQFF,TGTGCCAGTAGTTCCCCCCCAATTTTCGAAGCGGGAGGGCCGGGTGAGCAGTTCTTC
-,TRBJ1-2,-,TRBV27,CASSARTVGYGYTF,TGTGCCAGCAGTGCAAGGACAGTCGGCTATGGCTACACCTTC
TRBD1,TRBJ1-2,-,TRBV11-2,CASSSLRGQRANYGYTF,TGTGCCAGCAGCTCTCTTCGGGGACAGAGAGCTAACTATGGCTACACCTTC
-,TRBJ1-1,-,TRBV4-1,CASSQATGMNTEAFF,TGCGCCAGCAGCCAAGCAACGGGGATGAACACTGAAGCTTTCTTT
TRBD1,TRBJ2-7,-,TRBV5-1,CASSWAQGANEQYF,TGCGCCAGCAGCTGGGCACAGGGGGCTAACGAGCAGTACTTC